This T cell receptor beta chain was observed in a study of cytomegalovirus exposure and HLA in healthy donors. Study as a whole: Per a later analysis, the 550 to 850 first-cohort and 100 to 150 validation repertoires shared one platform.

Note on this clone: Antigen specificity is unknown.

Study observations and caveats: Despite most TCR sequences being rare, some public TCRs occurred in many donors. According to a later analysis, TCR clusters from the first cohort tended to co-occur in the 90 to 150 validation repertoires.

V shed 5 bases, J shed 10 bases, and the junction held 11 bases outside the gene matches. The CDR3 runs 14 residues. Germline V gives CDR1 SGHTA, CDR2 FQGTGA. Sequenced by immunoSEQ multiplex PCR; TCRdb stores in-frame clones only, minus some. The sample includes under 140,000 clones, roughly 87% seen only once; the top ten take around 1.8%. This sequence joins TRBV7-3 and TRBJ2-1; TRBD2 matches 7 bases. The source material was PBMCs. The TCR was taken from a woman aged 18-29 years in good health and CMV-seronegative. The chain's CDR3 is CASSRLAGGGEQFF. The CDR3 DNA reads as TGTGCCAGCAGCCGACTAGCCGGGGGTGGCGAGCAGTTCTTC.